This T cell receptor (beta chain) was recorded in a study of blood T cell repertoires in COVID-19. In the study overall: The United States, Italy and Spain were the sources of the acute and convalescent COVID-19 samples.

Original processing methods: Estimation of nucleated cell counts was performed using reference gene primer amplification. The assay was immunoSEQ multiplex PCR, and TCRdb's table has in-frame clones only and misses some. The DNA was the basis for D and trimming; V, J and clone size are from that table. The table includes about 200,000 clones, about 91% detected once. CDR3 size: 18 residues. With V trimmed by 5 bases and J by 10 bases, 17 bases remained unmatched. Germline V gene lookup returns CDR1 SGHVS and CDR2 FQNEAQ. The chain is built from TRBV7-8 and TRBJ1-6, with TRBD1 matching over 10 bases. Input material: peripheral blood. The TCR comes from a man aged 25 to 45 with acute or convalescent COVID-19. The CDR3 spells CASSDRDRGFQARSPLHF. DNA for the CDR3: TGTGCCAGCAGCGACCGGGACAGGGGTTTCCAGGCTAGATCACCCCTCCACTTT.